The entry below gives a single T cell receptor beta chain sequence along with its context. The repertoire was sequenced with immunoSEQ multiplex PCR; TCRdb's copy has only in-frame clones and lacks some. This sample has about 120,000 clones, with roughly nine tenths found just once. Trimming cost V 5 bases and J 11 bases, with 13 bases left between them. This CDR3 spans 12 amino acids. This sample stems from a study of control samples from healthy donors and cancer patients. Material for sequencing was blood. The V gene is TRBV12-3 or TRBV12-4, the J gene TRBJ2-1; D ambiguous. This TCR was sampled from a woman aged 18-29 years in good health. The CDR3 DNA follows: TGTGCCAGCAGTGAAGCTGGTAGGAAGCAGTTCTTC. This gives the protein CASSEAGRKQFF.